This T cell receptor (beta chain) emerged from a study of CD8 T cells in Susac syndrome. There are 16 residues in the CDR3. Unmatched junction bases numbered 12, after V lost 5 bases and J lost 5 bases. CDR1 and CDR2 from the germline V gene are SGHVS and FQNEAQ. Reverse transcription of roughly 0.45 to 1 ug RNA was carried out with random hexamers. TCRdb reanalysed the immunoSEQ multiplex PCR reads using MiXCR and keeps one entry per CDR3 protein. The sample has 85,000 to 90,000 distinct CDR3 sequences; 80% to 95% are singletons. The sample was CD8+ T cells from PBMCs. The chain has TRBV7-8 and TRBJ1-1; TRBD1 matches at 9 bases. The TCR sequence derives from a human donor in good health. Here the CDR3 DNA reads TGTGCCAGCAGCCAAACGTTACAGGGGGCTGGGACTGAAGCTTTCTTT. Its protein is CASSQTLQGAGTEAFF.